Presented here are 19 T cell receptor beta chains from one specimen sequenced in a study of blood T cells in healthy people across ages. A second PCR, run for roughly 7 to 12 cycles, used a sample-barcoded 5' primer plus a J-beta primer mix. A single record per CDR3 protein comes from TCRdb applying MiXCR to the 5' RACE reads. The data show about 1.1 million distinct CDR3 sequences, with around two fifths seen just once and around 14% held by the top ten. Sequencing was carried out using blood. These receptors were taken from a man between 18 and 35 years old in good health.

J is TRBJ2-4 and V is TRBV28, with D perhaps given as TRBD1 or TRBD2 (5 bases each). Matching the DNA end better, TRBJ2-7 makes the J call doubtful. CDR1 is MDHEN, CDR2 SYDVKM, per germline. This CDR3 has 14 residues. CDR3 in amino acids: CASSMGTDTYEQYF. The CDR3 DNA reads as TGTGCCAGCAGTATGGGGACGGATACCTACGAGCAGTACTTC.

DNA for the CDR3: TGTGCCATCAGTGTAGGGACAAGCGGAGATACGCAGTATTTT. The encoded protein is CAISVGTSGDTQYF. This chain connects TRBV10-3 to TRBJ2-3; D might be TRBD1 (6 bases). Germline values: CDR1 ENHRY, CDR2 SYGVKD. V lost 4 bases and J lost 5, with 13 bases in between. This CDR3 is 14 amino acids long.

This clonotype came up a few times. The chain couples TRBV28 to TRBJ1-4, with 7 bases fitting TRBD1. This CDR3 comprises 17 residues. CDR1 and CDR2 (germline): MDHEN, SYDVKM. Unmatched junction bases numbered 10, after V lost 6 bases and J lost 0 bases. CDR3 bases: TGTGCCAGCAGCTCGGACAGGAGGAGGGCAACTAATGAAAAACTGTTTTTT. Translating gives CASSSDRRRATNEKLFF. The whole variable domain, remainder taken from reference TRBV28 and TRBJ1-4, is DVKVTQSSRYLVKRTGEKVFLECVQDMDHENMFWYRQDPGLGLRLIYFSYDVKMKEKGDIPEGYSVSREKKERFSLILESASTNQTSMYLCASSSDRRRATNEKLFFGSGTQLSVL.

The chain combines TRBV10-3 with TRBJ2-5; 7 bases are a match to TRBD1. The CDR3 has 13 amino acids. CDR1 ENHRY and CDR2 SYGVKD come from the germline V gene. V lost 6 bases, J lost 11 bases, and 12 bases stayed unmatched. CDR3 sequence: CAISQTQGNEQYF. As DNA, the CDR3 is TGTGCCATCAGCCAAACACAGGGGAATGAGCAGTACTTC.

The chain uses TRBV6-5 and TRBJ2-3, with D unresolved. The CDR3 loop spans 13 amino acids. V lost 2 bases and J lost 8, with 11 bases in between. Germline V gene data show CDR1 as MNHEY and CDR2 as SVGAGI. In DNA, the CDR3 is TGTGCCAGCAGTTACCGGACGGACGGTACGCAGTATTTT. Translated, it gives CASSYRTDGTQYF.

This clonotype was observed a handful of times. The chain joins TRBV7-6 to TRBJ2-1; TRBD2 aligns across 11 bases. The CDR3 sequence is 17 residues long. J lost 4 bases, V lost 6 bases, and 11 bases had no gene match. Germline V gives CDR1 SGHVS, CDR2 FNYEAQ. The CDR3 bases are TGTGCCAGCAGAGGAATTAGCGGGGGGGCCCATTACAATGAGCAGTTCTTC. This gives the protein CASRGISGGAHYNEQFF.

A single count supports this clonotype. This may be a read error, as it is one base from a much larger clone. This sequence joins TRBV9 and TRBJ1-1, with a weak D call TRBD1 (5 bases). The CDR3 contains 12 residues. The V gene's germline CDR1 is SGDLS and CDR2 YYNGEE. As DNA, the CDR3 is TGTGCCGGCAGCGGGGGGGACACTGAAGCTTTCTTT. It codes for CAGSGGDTEAFF.

In regard to this clonotype: This clone may be a read error of a much larger clone one base away. This chain joins TRBV7-2 and TRBJ2-3, with D possibly matching TRBD2 (6 bases). Per the germline V gene, CDR1 is SGHTA and CDR2 is FQGNSA. CDR3 length equals 14 residues. The CDR3 is CASGFITGADTQYF. For the CDR3, the DNA is TGTGCCAGCGGCTTTATCACGGGGGCAGATACGCAGTATTTT.

The chain carries TRBV20-1 and TRBJ2-5; D possibly matches TRBD1 or TRBD2 (6 bases each). Germline CDR1 DFQATT, CDR2 SNEGSKA (reference sequence). The V end lost 0 bases, the J end lost 11 bases, and 25 bases lay between the germline ends. The CDR3 is 16 amino acids. This chain's CDR3 is CSARDSLGGGLNEQYF. Here the CDR3 DNA reads TGCAGTGCTAGAGATTCCCTGGGGGGCGGTTTGAATGAGCAGTACTTC.

This rearrangement joins TRBV28 to TRBJ1-5; tentatively, D is TRBD1 (5 bases). V shed 7 bases and J shed 3 bases, with 13 bases lying between them. The CDR3 is 14 amino acids. Germline CDR1 MDHEN, CDR2 SYDVKM. The CDR3 DNA follows: TGTGCCAGCATCGCCGACAGCTTCAATCAGCCCCAGCATTTT. It translates to CASIADSFNQPQHF.

This clonotype has just one count. This sequence joins TRBV9 and TRBJ2-2, with a tentative D call TRBD2 (5 bases). Germline V CDR1 and CDR2: SGDLS, YYNGEE. CDR3 length equals 15 residues. V dropped 0 bases and J dropped 6 bases, with 12 bases sitting between them. The CDR3 is CASSVAVLAAGELFF. The CDR3 DNA is TGTGCCAGCAGCGTAGCTGTCCTAGCCGCCGGGGAGCTGTTTTTT.

The chain recombines TRBV19 with TRBJ2-4; 7 bases fit TRBD1. The CDR3 consists of 17 residues. V shed 7 bases, J shed 3 bases, and the junction held 15 bases outside the gene matches. Germline V gene data show CDR1 as LNHDA and CDR2 as SQIVND (reference sequence). CDR3: CASKSYGQVMGKNIQYF. The CDR3 coding sequence is TGTGCCAGTAAAAGCTACGGACAGGTCATGGGCAAAAACATTCAGTACTTC. Full variable domain (remainder filled in from reference TRBV19 and TRBJ2-4): DGGITQSPKYLFRKEGQNVTLSCEQNLNHDAMYWYRQDPGQGLRLIYYSQIVNDFQKGDIAEGYSVSREKKESFPLTVTSAQKNPTAFYLCASKSYGQVMGKNIQYFGAGTRLSVL.

The chain employs TRBV5-5 and TRBJ1-1; a possible D gene is TRBD1 (5 bases). Germline lookup yields CDR1 SGHKS and CDR2 YYEKEE (reference sequence). CDR3 size: 13 residues. Trimming stripped 5 bases from V and 3 bases from J, with 11 bases between. As DNA, the CDR3 is TGTGCCAGCAGGCGGGTGGGGGACACTGAAGCTTTCTTT. Its protein product is CASRRVGDTEAFF.

This clonotype showed up just a few times. The chain links TRBV20-1 to TRBJ2-4; a weak D match, TRBD1 (6 bases). Germline lookup yields CDR1 DFQATT and CDR2 SNEGSKA (reference sequence). CDR3 length: 15 amino acids. Trimming removed 6 bases at V and 0 bases at J, with 15 bases between. The CDR3 DNA reads as TGCAGTGCAATGGGGACAACAGTAGCCAAAAACATTCAGTACTTC. Translated, it gives CSAMGTTVAKNIQYF.

Points on this clonotype: A single base separates this from a much larger clone, so it may be a read error. CDR3 loop: CASSVDPSPREQYF. CDR3 nucleotide sequence: TGTGCCAGCAGCGTAGATCCGAGCCCTCGGGAGCAGTACTTC. This chain connects TRBV9 to TRBJ2-7; D unclear. CDR1 SGDLS and CDR2 YYNGEE come from the germline V gene. The germline V and J ends were trimmed by 0 bases and 7 bases, with 14 bases remaining between them. This CDR3 comprises 14 residues. Full variable domain (outside the CDR3, taken from reference TRBV9 and TRBJ2-7): DSGVTQTPKHLITATGQRVTLRCSPRSGDLSVYWYQQSLDQGLQFLIQYYNGEERAKGNILERFSAQQFPDLHSELNLSSLELGDSALYFCASSVDPSPREQYFGPGTRLTVT.

This clonotype was seen only a few times. The CDR3 nucleotides read TGTGCCAGCAGCTTAGAGTTTGCTATCAGACCCTACGAGCAGTACTTC. Translating gives CASSLEFAIRPYEQYF. The genes are TRBV7-9 and TRBJ2-7; D gene unclear. Germline V gene lookup returns CDR1 SEHNR and CDR2 FQNEAQ (reference sequence). Between the trimmed V and J ends, which lost 1 base and 2 bases, there was a span of 15 bases. The CDR3 spans 16 residues.

This clonotype appeared a few times. V is TRBV24-1 and J is TRBJ2-3, with a tentative D call TRBD2 (7 bases). Trimming left V 3 bases short and J 2 bases short, with 14 bases between. The CDR3 extends over 16 amino acids. CDR1 is KGHDR, CDR2 SFDVKD, per germline. DNA for the CDR3: TGTGCCACCAGTGATGGGGGGGGCTACAACACAGATACGCAGTATTTT. Amino acids: CATSDGGGYNTDTQYF.

The gene calls are TRBV12-3 or TRBV12-4 and TRBJ2-3, with D perhaps matching TRBD2 (7 bases). This CDR3 is built from 16 residues. The ends were cut back, 1 base at V and 2 bases at J, with 13 bases in the middle. In DNA, the CDR3 is TGTGCCAGCAGTTTAGAGGGGGGGGGGCCCACAGATACGCAGTATTTT. Its protein is CASSLEGGGPTDTQYF.

This clonotype came up a few times. This chain connects TRBV6-2 or TRBV6-3 to TRBJ2-3; no firm D call. CDR3 length: 13 residues. Germline V gene sequence: CDR1 MNHEY, CDR2 SVGEGT. The V and J ends lost 6 bases and 2 bases respectively, with 9 bases between them. In DNA form, the CDR3 reads TGTGCCAGCAGCCCCGTCGACACAGATACGCAGTATTTT. It codes for CASSPVDTDTQYF.